The source of this TCR beta chain is a study of T cells after yellow fever vaccination. Study-level information: SMART-Seq v4 Ultra Low Input handled preparation of low-cell-number fractions.

5'RACE template switching added a universal primer site and UMIs to TCR cDNA. TCRdb processed the 5' RACE reads anew with MiXCR; each CDR3 protein has one entry. The top ten hold around 20% of the sample, which has hundreds of thousands of distinct CDR3 sequences, approximately 10% seen once. Whole-study findings and limits: The presence of abundant clonotypes contaminating from the bulk population was possible in FACS-sorted repertoires. The study re-detected most primary-vaccination clones after the booster (nearly 97% CD4, roughly 91% CD8).

V lost 3 bases and J 0 bases, leaving 8 bases between the germline ends. CDR1 and CDR2 (germline): LGHNT, FRNRAP. The CDR3 has 14 amino acids. In its sample, this clonotype was seen a few times. Its antigen is still unknown. The rearrangement joins TRBV12-5 to TRBJ1-1; tentatively, D is TRBD1 (5 bases). The receptor was derived from a man between 18 and 29 years old who received the YFV17D yellow fever vaccine. This specimen was PBMCs, taken on the day of the first yellow fever vaccination. The CDR3 DNA reads TGTGCTAGTGGTTTCGTGGGACTGAACACTGAAGCTTTCTTT. It is translated as CASGFVGLNTEAFF.